This is a list of T cell receptor beta chains from one sample in a study of regulatory T cells in long-lasting Graves disease. From the multiplex PCR reads, TCRdb called clonotypes with MiXCR, one entry per CDR3 protein. The sample carries 350,000 to 450,000 distinct CDR3 sequences, approximately 25% recorded once. The material sequenced was peripheral blood mononuclear cells (PBMCs), taken when the disease was refractory, from a patient treated with antithyroid drugs. The receptors were sampled from a woman in her thirties or forties with Graves disease. CDR3s include the opening cysteine and the closing phenylalanine or tryptophan. Each record gives: D gene, clone size, V gene, J gene, CDR3 protein, CDR3 DNA. D genes are given only for firm matches. Rows give clone size only sometimes, using once, few, many, or a class for an expanded clone.

D: TRBD1; size: NA; V: TRBV29-1; J: TRBJ1-2; CDR3: CSVLTGDYGYTF; DNA: TGCAGCGTTCTAACAGGGGATTATGGCTACACCTTC
D: NA; size: NA; V: TRBV10-3; J: TRBJ2-7; CDR3: CAITPGAGPYEQYF; DNA: TGTGCCATCACGCCAGGGGCTGGGCCCTACGAGCAGTACTTC
D: NA; size: few; V: TRBV15; J: TRBJ1-5; CDR3: CATSRDTWVKFNQPQHF; DNA: TGTGCCACCAGCAGAGATACATGGGTGAAATTCAATCAGCCCCAGCATTTT
D: NA; size: many; V: TRBV20-1; J: TRBJ1-5; CDR3: CSARDWGPQPQHF; DNA: TGCAGTGCTAGAGATTGGGGGCCTCAGCCCCAGCATTTT
D: NA; size: many; V: TRBV6-1; J: TRBJ2-5; CDR3: CASGPRTRQETQYF; DNA: TGTGCCAGCGGGCCGCGCACTAGACAAGAGACCCAGTACTTC
D: TRBD2; size: many; V: TRBV12-3/TRBV12-4; J: TRBJ2-5; CDR3: CASSYSGSPWETQYF; DNA: TGTGCCAGCAGTTATAGCGGGAGTCCTTGGGAGACCCAGTACTTC
D: NA; size: NA; V: TRBV28; J: TRBJ2-6; CDR3: CASTFNSGANVLTF; DNA: TGTGCCAGCACCTTCAACTCTGGGGCCAACGTCCTGACTTTC
D: NA; size: few; V: TRBV9; J: TRBJ2-4; CDR3: CASSVGGRDKNIQYF; DNA: TGTGCCAGCAGCGTAGGAGGAAGGGACAAAAACATTCAGTACTTC
D: NA; size: many; V: TRBV10-2; J: TRBJ2-5; CDR3: CASSASGVETQYF; DNA: TGCGCCAGCAGTGCATCGGGGGTAGAGACCCAGTACTTC
D: NA; size: few; V: TRBV7-9; J: TRBJ1-5; CDR3: CASSLTAGTPYF; DNA: TGTGCCAGCAGCTTAACTGCAGGGACCCCCTATTTT
D: NA; size: few; V: TRBV5-1; J: TRBJ2-5; CDR3: CASNSHGGETQYF; DNA: TGCGCCAGCAATAGTCACGGAGGAGAGACCCAGTACTTC
D: NA; size: many; V: TRBV15; J: TRBJ2-5; CDR3: CATSRGGGQETQYF; DNA: TGTGCCACCAGCAGAGGTGGCGGCCAAGAGACCCAGTACTTC
D: TRBD2; size: NA; V: TRBV20-1; J: TRBJ2-7; CDR3: CSAHPSLAGDYEQYF; DNA: TGCAGTGCTCATCCTTCACTAGCGGGAGACTACGAGCAGTACTTC
D: NA; size: NA; V: TRBV5-6; J: TRBJ2-5; CDR3: CASSSPLEAQYF; DNA: TGTGCCAGCAGCTCTCCGCTTGAGGCCCAGTACTTC